What follows is one T cell receptor beta chain and its context. Its specificity is unknown. The data derive from a study of cytomegalovirus exposure and HLA in healthy donors. Study overall: An earlier analysis found around 120 million unique TCR beta sequences from 150 million to 200 million T cells. The study, taken as a whole, reports: In a later analysis, TCR association rates varied by HLA locus: DRB1 most, HLA-C fewest. Reports state that TCR beta sequences accurately predicted most subjects' HLA-A and HLA-B alleles.

The PCR ran on 60 Vbeta and 13 Jbeta primers. Source study methods: Later work found 65 million to 90 million unique TCR beta chains, with around 10 million shared. Sequenced by immunoSEQ multiplex PCR; TCRdb stores in-frame clones only, minus some. The DNA was the basis for D and trimming; V, J and clone size are from that table. This table has 100,000 to 120,000 clones, over 65% appearing once. The germline gives CDR1 LGHNA, CDR2 YSLEER. The CDR3 totals 16 residues. V gave up 0 bases and J gave up 4 bases, with 13 bases separating them. This clonotype was sampled from a man aged 25-40 years in good health and CMV-seropositive. Sequenced: PBMCs. The chain links TRBV4-3 to TRBJ1-5; D is undetermined. The CDR3: CASSQDSGPGNQPQHF. DNA of the CDR3: TGCGCCAGCAGCCAAGATTCTGGGCCCGGTAATCAGCCCCAGCATTTT.